The T cell receptor beta chain described here comes from a study of CD8+ T cells in alopecia areata. Sorting used CD4, CD8alpha, NKG2D, NKG2ACE and other markers on pooled cutaneous lymph node cells. Study-level results: Affected scalp, especially in alopecia totalis/universalis, had a higher clonality than normal scalp did. When scalp samples are sequenced, resident alphabeta T cells of normal skin are also captured.

This clone came up a few times. The antigen remains undetermined. All gene names here are mouse names. After isolation, RNA underwent reverse transcription to generate cDNA as the sequencing template. Clones were read by immunoSEQ multiplex PCR, and TCRdb kept only the in-frame ones, dropping some. The table lists under 350,000 clones, no singletons, with more than 1% in the top ten. The sequencing input was CD4+ T cells sorted from a lymph node. The TCR comes from a C3H/HeJ mouse with alopecia areata. MHC haplotype here: H2-k.

The CDR3 bases that were read are TGTGCCAGCAGCCAAAGTCGCCAGACTAGTGCAGAA. Protein: CASSQSRQTSAE. The complete CDR3 reads CASSQSRQTSAETLYF. The chain links TRBV5 to TRBJ2-3; D remains ambiguous. The CDR3 extends 4 residues past the end of the read, so its final part is completed from the germline J gene. The CDR3 loop spans 16 amino acids. Germline assignment: CDR1 LGHNA and CDR2 YNLKQL (reference sequence). V was trimmed by 2 bases and J by 0 bases, leaving 12 bases between them.